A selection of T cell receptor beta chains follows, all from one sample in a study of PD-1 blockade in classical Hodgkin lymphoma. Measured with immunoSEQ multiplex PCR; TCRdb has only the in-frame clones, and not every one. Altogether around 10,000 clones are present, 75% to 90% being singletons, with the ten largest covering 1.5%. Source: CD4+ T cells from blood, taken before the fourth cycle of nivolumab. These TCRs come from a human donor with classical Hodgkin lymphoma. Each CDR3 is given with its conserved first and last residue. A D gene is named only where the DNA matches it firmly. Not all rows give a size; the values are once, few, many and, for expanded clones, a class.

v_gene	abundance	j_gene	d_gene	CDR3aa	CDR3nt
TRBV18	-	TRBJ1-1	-	CASSPGLETEAFF	TGTGCCAGCTCACCGGGACTCGAGACTGAAGCTTTCTTT
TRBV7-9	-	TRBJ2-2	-	CASSLAKGRTGELFF	TGTGCCAGCAGCTTGGCGAAAGGAAGAACCGGGGAGCTGTTTTTT
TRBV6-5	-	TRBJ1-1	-	CASSNGLSTEAFF	TGTGCCAGCAGTAACGGGCTGAGTACTGAAGCTTTCTTT
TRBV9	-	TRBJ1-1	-	CASSVDGQNTEAFF	TGTGCCAGCAGCGTAGATGGTCAGAACACTGAAGCTTTCTTT
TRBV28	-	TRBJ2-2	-	CASSLGGTSTGELFF	TGTGCCAGCAGTTTAGGAGGAACTTCCACCGGGGAGCTGTTTTTT
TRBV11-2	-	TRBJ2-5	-	CASSLLMTAETQYF	TGTGCCAGCAGCTTACTCATGACAGCAGAGACCCAGTACTTC
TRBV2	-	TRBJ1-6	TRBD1	CASSVGTGGSPLHF	TGTGCCAGCAGTGTTGGGACAGGGGGGTCACCCCTCCACTTT
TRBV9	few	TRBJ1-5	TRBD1	CASSVEDREEQPQHF	TGTGCCAGCAGCGTAGAAGACAGGGAGGAACAGCCCCAGCATTTT
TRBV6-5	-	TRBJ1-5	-	CASSSRSWGGPQHF	TGTGCCAGCAGTTCCCGAAGTTGGGGGGGGCCCCAGCATTTT
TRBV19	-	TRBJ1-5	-	CASSIVGPLNQPQHF	TGTGCCAGTAGTATAGTGGGGCCCCTGAATCAGCCCCAGCATTTT
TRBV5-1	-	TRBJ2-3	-	CASSYPGMGTDTQYF	TGCGCCAGCAGCTATCCGGGCATGGGCACAGATACGCAGTATTTT
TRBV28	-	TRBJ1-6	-	CASSFPTGSSPLHF	TGTGCCAGCAGTTTCCCCACAGGGTCTTCACCCCTCCACTTT
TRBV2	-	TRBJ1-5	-	CASSGYNSNQPQHF	TGTGCCAGCAGTGGATACAATAGCAATCAGCCCCAGCATTTT
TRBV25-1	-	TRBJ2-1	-	CASSEFPGAPIYEQFF	TGTGCCAGCAGTGAATTCCCGGGGGCGCCTATCTATGAGCAGTTCTTC
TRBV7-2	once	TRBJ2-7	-	CASSFLGGAGLDLEQYF	TGTGCCAGCAGCTTCCTTGGGGGCGCCGGATTGGATTTGGAGCAGTACTTC
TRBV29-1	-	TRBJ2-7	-	CSVAGFGRRSYEQYF	TGCAGCGTTGCGGGCTTCGGCAGGCGCTCCTACGAGCAGTACTTC
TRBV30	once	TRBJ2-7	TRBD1	CAWRAGTGDYEQYF	TGTGCCTGGAGGGCCGGGACAGGCGACTACGAGCAGTACTTC
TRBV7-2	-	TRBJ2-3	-	CASSLAGLENPRVSTDTQYF	TGTGCCAGCAGCTTAGCGGGTCTCGAAAATCCCCGAGTTAGCACAGATACGCAGTATTTT
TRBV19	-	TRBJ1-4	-	CASYDSFNEKLFF	TGTGCCAGTTATGACAGTTTTAATGAAAAACTGTTTTTT
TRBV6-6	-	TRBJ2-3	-	CASIDPGLTDTQYF	TGTGCCAGCATAGATCCAGGGCTCACAGATACGCAGTATTTT
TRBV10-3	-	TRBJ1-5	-	CAISESNSLNQPQHF	TGTGCCATCAGTGAGTCGAACAGCCTGAATCAGCCCCAGCATTTT
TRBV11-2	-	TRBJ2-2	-	CASVGEMSGELFF	TGTGCCAGCGTTGGCGAGATGAGCGGGGAGCTGTTTTTT
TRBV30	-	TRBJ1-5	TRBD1	CAWTSRDRVINQPQHF	TGTGCCTGGACGTCCAGGGACAGGGTCATCAATCAGCCCCAGCATTTT
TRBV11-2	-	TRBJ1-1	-	CASSSNTGLNTEAFF	TGTGCCAGCAGCTCCAATACAGGATTGAACACTGAAGCTTTCTTT
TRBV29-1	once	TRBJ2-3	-	CSPRIGTDTQYF	TGCAGCCCCCGGATAGGCACAGATACGCAGTATTTT
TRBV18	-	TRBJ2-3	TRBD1	CASSPRGQGSTDTQYF	TGTGCCAGCTCACCCCGGGGACAGGGCAGCACAGATACGCAGTATTTT
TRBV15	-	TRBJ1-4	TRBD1	CATSIPRQGRNEKLFF	TGTGCCACCAGCATCCCTCGACAGGGACGTAATGAAAAACTGTTTTTT
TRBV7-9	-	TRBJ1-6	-	CASSSNLSPLHF	TGTGCCAGCAGTTCTAACCTTTCACCCCTCCACTTT
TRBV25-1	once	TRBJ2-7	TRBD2	CASSERLAGEIYEQYF	TGTGCCAGCAGTGAGAGGCTAGCGGGAGAGATCTACGAGCAGTACTTC
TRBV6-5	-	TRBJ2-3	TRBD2	CASRTGGNSYTQYF	TGTGCCAGCAGAACGGGGGGTAATTCGTATACGCAGTATTTT
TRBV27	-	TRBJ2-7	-	CASRPSGFYEQYF	TGTGCCAGCAGGCCTTCAGGGTTTTACGAGCAGTACTTC
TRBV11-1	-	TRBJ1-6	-	CASSFSSYNSPLHF	TGTGCCAGCAGCTTCAGCTCCTATAATTCACCCCTCCACTTT
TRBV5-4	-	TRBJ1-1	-	CASSPLRIKGGFRTEAFF	TGTGCCAGCAGCCCTCTCCGGATTAAGGGAGGGTTTAGGACTGAAGCTTTCTTT
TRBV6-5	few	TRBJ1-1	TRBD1	CASRPTGGTEAFF	TGTGCCAGCAGACCGACAGGGGGCACTGAAGCTTTCTTT
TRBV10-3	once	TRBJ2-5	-	CAIRGAGRSGQETQYF	TGTGCCATCAGGGGCGCCGGTCGGAGCGGACAAGAGACCCAGTACTTC
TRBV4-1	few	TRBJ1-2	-	CASSPDPAGTNYGYTF	TGCGCCAGCTCCCCCGACCCGGCAGGGACGAACTATGGCTACACCTTC
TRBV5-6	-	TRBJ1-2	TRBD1	CATQDDRGRSYGYTF	TGTGCCACCCAAGACGACAGGGGGCGATCATATGGCTACACCTTC
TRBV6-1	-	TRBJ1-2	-	CASINTGLWGYTF	TGTGCCAGCATTAACACAGGGTTGTGGGGCTACACCTTC
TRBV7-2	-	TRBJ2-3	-	CASSLAQSGTQYF	TGTGCCAGCAGCTTAGCGCAGAGCGGTACGCAGTATTTT
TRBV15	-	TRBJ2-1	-	CATSRERVKSSYNEQFF	TGTGCCACCAGCAGAGAAAGGGTAAAGAGCTCCTACAATGAGCAGTTCTTC
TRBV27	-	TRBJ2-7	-	CASSSLAGRYEQYF	TGTGCCAGCAGTTCCCTTGCAGGGAGGTACGAGCAGTACTTC
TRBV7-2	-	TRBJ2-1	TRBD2	CASSLVPGGTFDNEQFF	TGTGCCAGCAGCTTAGTTCCGGGAGGAACCTTCGACAATGAGCAGTTCTTC
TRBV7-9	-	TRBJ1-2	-	CASSLPENYGYTF	TGTGCCAGCAGCTTACCGGAGAACTATGGCTACACCTTC
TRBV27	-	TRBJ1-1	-	CASSLRVGGEAFF	TGTGCCAGCAGTTTACGGGTAGGGGGAGAAGCTTTCTTT
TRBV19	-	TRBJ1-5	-	CASTMGRGEQPQHF	TGTGCCAGTACCATGGGGAGGGGGGAACAGCCCCAGCATTTT
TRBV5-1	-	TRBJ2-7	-	CASSFIVRGGYEQYF	TGCGCCAGCAGCTTTATTGTGCGCGGCGGCTACGAGCAGTACTTC
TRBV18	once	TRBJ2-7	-	CASSRVRGRVSTYEQYF	TGTGCCAGCTCACGGGTGCGGGGCAGGGTAAGCACCTACGAGCAGTACTTC
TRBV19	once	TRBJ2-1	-	CASSITRVLYNEQFF	TGTGCCAGTAGTATAACCAGGGTTCTCTACAATGAGCAGTTCTTC
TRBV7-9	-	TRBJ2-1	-	CASSLVEYNEQFF	TGTGCCAGCAGCTTGGTCGAGTACAATGAGCAGTTCTTC
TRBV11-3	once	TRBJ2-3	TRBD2	CASSSGTSGTDTQYF	TGTGCCAGCAGCTCCGGGACTAGCGGCACAGATACGCAGTATTTT
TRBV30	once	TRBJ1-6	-	CAWSVFENNSPLHF	TGTGCCTGGAGTGTATTCGAAAATAATTCACCCCTCCACTTT
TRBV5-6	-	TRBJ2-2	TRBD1	CASSLDLGTGYTGELFF	TGTGCCAGCAGCTTGGATCTCGGGACAGGGTACACCGGGGAGCTGTTTTTT